Sequencing of this T cell receptor (beta chain) was carried out in a study of T-cell reconstitution after alpha-beta-depleted transplantation in children. Study observations and caveats: Some patients showed high day-60 TCRbeta diversity, which derived from surviving recipient T cells and thymic progenitors. Several hundred graft clones that had expanded were reportedly the source of alpha-beta T cells about two months after transplant.

CDR3 size: 16 residues. V was pared by 5 bases and J by 4 bases, with 19 bases between. Germline V CDR1 and CDR2: MNHEY, SMNVEV (reference sequence). It was with unique molecular identifiers that the TCRbeta library was prepared. One entry per CDR3 protein, called by TCRdb with MiXCR from the PCR reads. The data contain about 300,000 distinct CDR3 sequences, 10% of them singletons. This clonotype was detected ten times or more. The antigen is not known. The sequencing used PBMCs, collected before TCRalphabeta/CD19-depleted stem cell transplant. This sequence originates from a boy in the first two years of life with acute myeloid leukemia, due to receive a stem cell transplant. The rearrangement uses TRBV27 and TRBJ2-3; D gene unclear. The CDR3 is CASSTTGLDRADTQYF. In DNA form, the CDR3 reads TGTGCCAGCAGTACCACGGGTCTAGATCGGGCAGATACGCAGTATTTT.